These T cell receptor beta chains were read from a single sample in a study of T-cell reconstitution after alpha-beta-depleted transplantation in children. Via MiXCR, TCRdb re-called the PCR reads, giving one row per CDR3 protein. The sample holds about 540,000 distinct CDR3 sequences, 15% to 20% seen once. The sample was PBMCs from the stem cell graft donor, taken from the stem cell graft. Receptor source: a human donor who donated a stem cell graft to a child with acute lymphoblastic leukemia. Both conserved end residues are trimmed from each CDR3. The order of the fields is D gene, J gene, V gene, CDR3 protein. The D gene is left open where the match is weak.

TRBD2	TRBJ2-1	TRBV24-1	ATRSGTHNEQF
TRBD1	TRBJ2-1	TRBV6-2/TRBV6-3	ASSYQGVSYNEQF
.	TRBJ2-2	TRBV20-1	SARDLSTGELF
.	TRBJ2-1	TRBV5-1	ASSLGQGLNEQF
.	TRBJ2-2	TRBV29-1	SVKLGTGELF
.	TRBJ2-7	TRBV7-9	ASSRVLAGTNEQY
.	TRBJ2-7	TRBV20-1	SARAPGRPEEY
.	TRBJ2-2	TRBV7-9	APGRPTGELF
.	TRBJ1-1	TRBV10-3	AISERHGEAF
TRBD1	TRBJ2-1	TRBV6-4	ASSDSCRDRYNEQF
.	TRBJ2-6	TRBV6-5	ASSYSQQGSGANVLT
.	TRBJ1-2	TRBV6-1	ASSVTGIGNYGYT
.	TRBJ2-1	TRBV5-1	ASSSILSGGNEQF
TRBD1	TRBJ1-4	TRBV18	ASSPQQGAQTNEKLF
.	TRBJ2-7	TRBV20-1	SARPRGYEQY
TRBD2	TRBJ2-1	TRBV5-1	ASSPPVAGDGEQF
.	TRBJ1-2	TRBV5-1	ASSGRGTANYGYT
.	TRBJ2-3	TRBV7-2	ASSYRATQHTTSRITDTQY
.	TRBJ2-1	TRBV29-1	SLETGEQF
.	TRBJ2-2	TRBV7-8	ASSLRVLPGTGELF
.	TRBJ2-3	TRBV12-3/TRBV12-4	ASSHRGSPTDTQY
.	TRBJ1-3	TRBV12-3/TRBV12-4	AASTWAGNTIY
.	TRBJ1-1	TRBV7-2	ASSRGQPNPEAF